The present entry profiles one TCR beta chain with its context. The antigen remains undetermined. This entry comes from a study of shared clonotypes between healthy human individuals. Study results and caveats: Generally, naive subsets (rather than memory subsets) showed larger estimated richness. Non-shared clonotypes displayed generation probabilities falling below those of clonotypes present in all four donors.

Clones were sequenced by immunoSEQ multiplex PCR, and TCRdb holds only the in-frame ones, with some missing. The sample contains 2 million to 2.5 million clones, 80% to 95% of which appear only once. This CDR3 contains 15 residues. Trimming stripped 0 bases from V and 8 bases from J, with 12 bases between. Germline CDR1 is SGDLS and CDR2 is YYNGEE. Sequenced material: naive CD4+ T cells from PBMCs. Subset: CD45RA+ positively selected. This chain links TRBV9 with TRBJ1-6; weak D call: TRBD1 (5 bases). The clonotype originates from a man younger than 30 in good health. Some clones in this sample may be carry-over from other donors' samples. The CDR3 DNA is TGTGCCAGCAGCGTAGAGGGAAGGGGACATTCACCCCTCCACTTT. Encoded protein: CASSVEGRGHSPLHF.